The rows below give T cell receptor beta chains drawn from one sample of a study of a mutant IDH1 vaccine in newly diagnosed glioma. The antigens these receptors bind are not known. Here immunoSEQ multiplex PCR was the method, and the copy in TCRdb shows in-frame clones only, minus some. Altogether roughly 110,000 clones are present, under 90% being singletons, with the ten largest covering 0.55% to 0.7%. The specimen was PBMCs, collected from a glioma patient whose treatment included an IDH1 peptide vaccine. The receptors were sampled from a woman in her forties or fifties with glioma. The CDR3 runs from the conserved cysteine through the conserved F or W. The order of the fields is CDR3 DNA, CDR3 protein, CDR3 length, V gene, clone size, J gene, D gene. The D gene is left open where the match is weak. Not all rows give a size; the values are once, few, many and, for expanded clones, a class.

TGTGCCAGCAGCCCAGGGACGGCGAACTACTACGAGCAGTACTTC,CASSPGTANYYEQYF,15,TRBV6-6,.,TRBJ2-7,.
TGTGCCAGTAGTATAGGACAACAAGAGACCCAGTACTTC,CASSIGQQETQYF,13,TRBV19,.,TRBJ2-5,.
TGTGCCTGGAGTGTACCGGGCGGCGGTTCGCGGCCCCAGCATTTT,CAWSVPGGGSRPQHF,15,TRBV30,.,TRBJ1-5,.
TGTGCCTGGAGTGTTACGACTAGCAATCAGCCCCAGCATTTT,CAWSVTTSNQPQHF,14,TRBV30,.,TRBJ1-5,.
TGTGCCAGCAGTTTAGCAGAGCAGTACTTC,CASSLAEQYF,10,TRBV6-4,.,TRBJ2-5,.
TGTGCCAGCAGCGAGGACAAGAATAGCAATCAGCCCCAGCATTTT,CASSEDKNSNQPQHF,15,TRBV5-5,.,TRBJ1-5,.
TGTGCCAGCAGTTCCACAGGGGGAGCGAACACTGAAGCTTTCTTT,CASSSTGGANTEAFF,15,TRBV27,.,TRBJ1-1,TRBD1
TGCGCCAGCGGCCAAACGGGAGGGTACGAGCAGTACTTC,CASGQTGGYEQYF,13,TRBV4-1,.,TRBJ2-7,TRBD2
TGTGCCAGTGGGACTAGCGGAAACAATGAGCAGTTCTTC,CASGTSGNNEQFF,13,TRBV19,.,TRBJ2-1,TRBD2
TGTGCCAGCAGCGTTGGGGGGACCGGGAGCACAGATACGCAGTATTTT,CASSVGGTGSTDTQYF,16,TRBV9,.,TRBJ2-3,.
TGCGCCAGCAGCCCCGGACAGGAACAAGAGACCCAGTACTTC,CASSPGQEQETQYF,14,TRBV5-1,.,TRBJ2-5,TRBD1
TGTGCCAGCTCACCCGCCGGGGGCGGCTATGGCTACACCTTC,CASSPAGGGYGYTF,14,TRBV18,.,TRBJ1-2,.
TGTGCCAGTAGATCCTTTGGGGGGCGCACTGAAGCTTTCTTT,CASRSFGGRTEAFF,14,TRBV19,.,TRBJ1-1,.
TGTGCCAGTAGTTATGCGGGATCAGCCTACGAGCAGTACTTC,CASSYAGSAYEQYF,14,TRBV19,once,TRBJ2-7,.
TGTGCCAGCAGCTTAGTTACAGGGGGCACTGAAGCTTTCTTT,CASSLVTGGTEAFF,14,TRBV7-9,.,TRBJ1-1,TRBD1
TGTGCCAGCAGTACCCACCGGGACGGCTATGGCTACACCTTC,CASSTHRDGYGYTF,14,TRBV6-5,.,TRBJ1-2,.
TGTGCCAGCAGCGTAGGGCAGGGAGTCAATCAGCCCCAGCATTTT,CASSVGQGVNQPQHF,15,TRBV9,.,TRBJ1-5,.